Shown below are 17 T cell receptor beta chains from a single sample sequenced in a study of T-cell reconstitution after alpha-beta-depleted transplantation in children. Unique molecular identifiers were incorporated into the prepared TCRbeta library. TCRdb re-derived calls from the PCR reads in MiXCR, one entry per CDR3 protein. The data show about 980,000 distinct CDR3 sequences, with about 30% seen just once and about 28% held by the top ten. This sample comprised PBMCs, mostly from graft donor cells, obtained 360 days after TCRalphabeta/CD19-depleted stem cell transplant. These receptor sequences come from a boy in the first two years of life who had a stem cell transplant for SCID, so the T cells may come from the graft donor.

In this sample, this clonotype turned up a few times. The chain couples TRBV29-1 to TRBJ1-1; D is uncertain. Germline V gene data show CDR1 as SQVTM and CDR2 as ANQGSEA. With 8 bases removed from V and 2 bases from J, the gap between germline ends came to 18 bases. This CDR3 has 14 residues. CDR3 DNA: TGCAGCTCCACCGGGTCTTACGGCAACACTGAAGCTTTCTTT. It codes for CSSTGSYGNTEAFF.

This clonotype has a handful of counts. V is TRBV10-3 and J is TRBJ2-5, with 7 bases lining up with TRBD2. In germline, CDR1 is ENHRY, CDR2 SYGVKD. V lost 3 bases and J lost 5; bases outside the gene matches: 3. This CDR3 contains 13 residues. The CDR3 loop reads CAISDPGGETQYF. The CDR3 DNA reads as TGTGCCATCAGTGACCCGGGAGGCGAGACCCAGTACTTC.

This clonotype was recorded a few times. The chain links TRBV5-6 to TRBJ2-7, with D maybe TRBD2 (7 bases). Trimming removed 3 bases from V and 5 bases from J, with 9 bases in between. Germline CDR1 reads SGHDT; CDR2 reads YYEEEE. This CDR3 has 12 amino acids. CDR3 residues: CASSWGGHEQYF. Written as DNA, the CDR3 is TGTGCCAGCAGCTGGGGGGGCCACGAGCAGTACTTC.

This clonotype was counted at least ten times. The V and J genes are TRBV28 and TRBJ1-4; possibly TRBD1 for D (5 bases). Germline V gene sequence: CDR1 MDHEN, CDR2 SYDVKM. Between the trimmed V and J ends, which lost 2 bases and 2 bases, there was a span of 24 bases. The CDR3 is 20 residues long. The CDR3 DNA follows: TGTGCCAGCAGTTTACCCCCCGACGGGGGGGAGACGGCGACTAATGAAAAACTGTTTTTT. Protein product: CASSLPPDGGETATNEKLFF.

The V and J genes are TRBV20-1 and TRBJ2-7; 9 bases align to TRBD1. After removal of 6 bases from V and 2 bases from J, the junction contained 11 bases not matched to a gene. From germline, CDR1 is DFQATT and CDR2 SNEGSKA (reference sequence). The CDR3 loop spans 15 amino acids. This CDR3 reads CSAGPRTGVTYEQYF. The DNA of the CDR3 is TGCAGTGCGGGACCTAGGACAGGGGTCACCTACGAGCAGTACTTC.

This clonotype came up a few times. CDR3 amino acids: CATSDYGTGIYEQFF. The CDR3 nucleotides are TGTGCCACCAGTGATTATGGGACAGGGATCTATGAGCAGTTCTTC. The gene calls are TRBV24-1 and TRBJ2-1; 9 bases are shared with TRBD1. Germline V CDR1 and CDR2: KGHDR, SFDVKD. The V and J ends lost 2 bases and 8 bases, in that order; junction bases with no gene match: 6. This CDR3 contains 15 residues.

V usage is TRBV28 and J usage is TRBJ1-5; 7 bases align to TRBD1. Germline loops: CDR1 MDHEN, CDR2 SYDVKM. The CDR3 totals 15 residues. Trimming took 2 bases from V and 5 from J; bases not matched to a gene: 6. Written as DNA, the CDR3 is TGTGCCAGCAGTTTACCTCGACAGGGAGATCAGCCCCAGCATTTT. It encodes CASSLPRQGDQPQHF.

This clonotype was seen more than once but under ten times. The V gene is TRBV6-1, the J gene TRBJ1-2; the match to TRBD1 covers 8 bases. After removal of 6 bases from V and 1 base from J, the junction contained 4 bases not matched to a gene. CDR1 is MNHNS and CDR2 is SASEGT in the germline V gene. The CDR3 is 14 residues long. CDR3 sequence reads: CASRRTGINYGYTF. CDR3 in DNA: TGTGCCAGCAGGAGGACAGGGATTAACTATGGCTACACCTTC.

This clonotype showed up just a few times. The chain joins TRBV6-5 to TRBJ2-1, with D perhaps TRBD1 or TRBD2 (5 bases each). Trimming left V 1 base short and J 8 bases short, with 15 bases between. Germline V gives CDR1 MNHEY, CDR2 SVGAGI. The CDR3 has 15 residues. CDR3 sequence: CASSYFEGSYDEQFF. Here the CDR3 DNA reads TGTGCCAGCAGTTACTTCGAGGGGTCGTATGATGAGCAGTTCTTC.

This chain joins TRBV20-1 and TRBJ1-2; no clear D. Germline lookup yields CDR1 DFQATT and CDR2 SNEGSKA (reference sequence). This CDR3 is 11 amino acids long. Trimming removed 3 bases at V and 6 bases at J, with 8 bases between. The CDR3 region has the DNA TGCAGTGCTAGCTTGATGGATGGCTACACCTTC. Translation gives CSASLMDGYTF.

The rearrangement joins TRBV6-1 to TRBJ2-7; maybe TRBD1 (6 bases). The V gene lost 6 bases and the J gene lost 0 bases, with 18 bases spanning the gap. CDR3 length: 16 residues. The V gene's germline CDR1 is MNHNS and CDR2 SASEGT. CDR3 protein: CASSPGQFTFSYEQYF. DNA of the CDR3: TGTGCCAGCAGCCCCGGACAGTTTACTTTCTCCTACGAGCAGTACTTC.

The V gene is TRBV7-7, the J gene TRBJ2-5; 11 positions agree with TRBD2. V was pared by 0 bases and J by 8 bases, with 14 bases of the junction left unmatched. The CDR3 totals 18 residues. CDR1 and CDR2 from the germline V gene are SSHAT and FNYEAQ (reference sequence). CDR3 residues: CASSLAPLIAGGRDTQYF. For the CDR3, the DNA is TGTGCCAGCAGCTTAGCCCCCCTAATAGCGGGGGGGCGAGATACCCAGTACTTC.

This clonotype was picked up a small number of times. The genes are TRBV12-3 or TRBV12-4 and TRBJ1-4; 7 positions match TRBD1. The CDR3 runs 14 residues. With V trimmed by 5 bases and J by 5 bases, 5 bases remained unmatched. In DNA form, the CDR3 reads TGTGCCAGCAGTGCCCACAGGGGCAATGAAAAACTGTTTTTT. It translates to CASSAHRGNEKLFF.

This clonotype was recorded a few times. The V gene is TRBV7-2, the J gene TRBJ2-1, with D possibly matching TRBD2 (5 bases). The CDR3 has 13 amino acids. Germline CDR1 is SGHTA and CDR2 is FQGNSA. V was cut by 4 bases and J by 7 bases, with 11 bases left in between. Here the CDR3 reads CASSWTPSNEQFF. Here the CDR3 DNA reads TGTGCCAGCAGCTGGACTCCGTCGAATGAGCAGTTCTTC.

This CDR3 reads CASSQVLGGFYEQYF. CDR3 DNA sequence: TGCGCCAGCAGCCAAGTCCTTGGGGGGTTCTACGAGCAGTACTTC. This chain joins TRBV4-3 and TRBJ2-7; tentatively, D is TRBD2 (6 bases). The germline CDR1 and CDR2 sequences are LGHNA and YSLEER. The CDR3 is made up of 15 amino acids. With 1 base removed from V and 3 bases from J, the gap between germline ends came to 13 bases.

The genes are TRBV4-1 and TRBJ2-3; a weak D match, TRBD2 (6 bases). The V gene's germline CDR1 is MGHRA and CDR2 YSYEKL. V lost 0 bases, J lost 4 bases, and 20 bases lay in between. The CDR3 sequence is 18 residues long. The CDR3 sequence is CASSQDIRGWSFPDTQYF. The CDR3 DNA reads as TGCGCCAGCAGCCAAGATATTCGGGGGTGGTCGTTCCCAGATACGCAGTATTTT.

This clonotype has only a few counts. V gene TRBV12-3 or TRBV12-4 combines with J gene TRBJ2-1, with D tentatively TRBD2 (5 bases). The CDR3 contains 14 residues. V shed 8 bases and J shed 3 bases, with 14 bases lying between them. CDR3 in amino acids: CASCTPSGYNEQFF. The CDR3 DNA is TGTGCCAGCTGCACTCCAAGCGGCTACAATGAGCAGTTCTTC.